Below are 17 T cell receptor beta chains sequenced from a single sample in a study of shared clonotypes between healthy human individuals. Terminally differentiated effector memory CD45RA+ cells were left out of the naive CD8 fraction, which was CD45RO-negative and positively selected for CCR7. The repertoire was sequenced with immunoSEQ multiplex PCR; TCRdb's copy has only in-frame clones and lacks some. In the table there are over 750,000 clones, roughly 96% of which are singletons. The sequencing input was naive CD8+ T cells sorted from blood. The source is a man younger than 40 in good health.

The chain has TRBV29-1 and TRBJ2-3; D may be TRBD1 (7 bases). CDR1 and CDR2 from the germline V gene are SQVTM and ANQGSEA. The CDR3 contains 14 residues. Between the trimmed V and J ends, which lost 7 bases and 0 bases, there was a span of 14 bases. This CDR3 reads CSAEQGGSTDTQYF. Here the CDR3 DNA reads TGCAGCGCTGAGCAGGGGGGAAGCACAGATACGCAGTATTTT.

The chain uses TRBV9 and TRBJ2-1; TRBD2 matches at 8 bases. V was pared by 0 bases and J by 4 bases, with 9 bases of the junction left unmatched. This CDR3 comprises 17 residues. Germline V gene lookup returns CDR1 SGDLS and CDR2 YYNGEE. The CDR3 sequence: CASSVGGLVSKYNEQFF. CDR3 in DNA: TGTGCCAGCAGCGTAGGGGGACTAGTTTCCAAATACAATGAGCAGTTCTTC.

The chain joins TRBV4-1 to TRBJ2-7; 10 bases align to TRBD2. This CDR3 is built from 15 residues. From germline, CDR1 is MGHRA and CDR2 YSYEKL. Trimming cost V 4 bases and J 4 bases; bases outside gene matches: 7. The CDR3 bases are TGCGCCAGCAGCCTTGGGACTAGCGCAGTGTACGAGCAGTACTTC. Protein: CASSLGTSAVYEQYF.

DNA for the CDR3: TGTGCCACCAACTCCGGAAGCGGTGGGTCCTACGAGCAGTACTTC. This sequence encodes CATNSGSGGSYEQYF. The chain joins TRBV28 to TRBJ2-7, with a weak D call TRBD2 (5 bases). Trimming shortened V by 10 bases and J by 1 base, and 20 bases separated the two germline ends. Germline CDR1 MDHEN, CDR2 SYDVKM. This CDR3 contains 15 residues.

As DNA, the CDR3 is TGTGCCAGCAGCTTAGACAGGGGGCTCACCGGGGAGCTGTTTTTT. As protein: CASSLDRGLTGELFF. The J gene is TRBJ2-2, the V gene TRBV7-9; 9 bases align to TRBD1. This CDR3 is built from 15 residues. CDR1 and CDR2 from the germline V gene are SEHNR and FQNEAQ (reference sequence). V dropped 1 base and J dropped 4; count of bases not matched to a gene: 1.

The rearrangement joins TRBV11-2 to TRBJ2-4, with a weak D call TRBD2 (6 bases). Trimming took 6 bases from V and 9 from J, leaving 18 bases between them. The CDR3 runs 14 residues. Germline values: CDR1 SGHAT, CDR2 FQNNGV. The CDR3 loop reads CASRAGSSGGIQYF. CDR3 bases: TGTGCCAGCAGAGCAGGGTCGTCCGGGGGCATTCAGTACTTC.

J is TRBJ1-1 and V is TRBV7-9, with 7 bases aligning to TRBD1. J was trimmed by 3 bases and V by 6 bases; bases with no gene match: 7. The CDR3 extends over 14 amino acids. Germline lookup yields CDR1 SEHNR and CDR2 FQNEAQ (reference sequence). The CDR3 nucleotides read TGTGCCAGCAGTGGGGGGACAGCTCACACTGAAGCTTTCTTT. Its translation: CASSGGTAHTEAFF.

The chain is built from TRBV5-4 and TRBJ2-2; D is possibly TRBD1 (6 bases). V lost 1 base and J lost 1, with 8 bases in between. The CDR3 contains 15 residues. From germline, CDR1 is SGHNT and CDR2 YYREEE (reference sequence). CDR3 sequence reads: CASSLSGENTGELFF. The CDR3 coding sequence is TGTGCCAGCAGCTTGTCAGGGGAGAACACCGGGGAGCTGTTTTTT.

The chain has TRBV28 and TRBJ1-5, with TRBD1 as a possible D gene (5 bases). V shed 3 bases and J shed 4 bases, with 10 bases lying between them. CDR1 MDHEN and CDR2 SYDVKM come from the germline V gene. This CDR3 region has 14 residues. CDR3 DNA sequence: TGTGCCAGCAGTTTCCAGGGCCGGAATCAGCCCCAGCATTTT. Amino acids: CASSFQGRNQPQHF.

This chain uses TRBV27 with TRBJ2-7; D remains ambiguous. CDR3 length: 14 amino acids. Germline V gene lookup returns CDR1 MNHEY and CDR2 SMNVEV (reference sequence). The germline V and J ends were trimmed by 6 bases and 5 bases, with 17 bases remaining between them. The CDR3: CASSSIEDTDEQYF. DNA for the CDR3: TGTGCCAGCAGCTCTATCGAAGACACGGACGAGCAGTACTTC.

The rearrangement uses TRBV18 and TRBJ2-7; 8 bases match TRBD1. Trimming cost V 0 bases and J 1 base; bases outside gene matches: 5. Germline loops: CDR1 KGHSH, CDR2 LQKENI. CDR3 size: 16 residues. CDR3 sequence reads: CASSPPFGQGSYEQYF. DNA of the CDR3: TGTGCCAGCTCACCACCGTTCGGACAGGGTTCCTACGAGCAGTACTTC.

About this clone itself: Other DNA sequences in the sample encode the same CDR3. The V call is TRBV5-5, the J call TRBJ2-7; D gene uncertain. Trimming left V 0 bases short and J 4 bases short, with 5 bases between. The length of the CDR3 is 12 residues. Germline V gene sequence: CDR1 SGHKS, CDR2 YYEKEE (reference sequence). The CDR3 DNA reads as TGTGCCAGCAGCTTGGGGGGATACGAGCAGTACTTC. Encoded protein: CASSLGGYEQYF. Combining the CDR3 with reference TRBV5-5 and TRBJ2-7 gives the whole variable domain DAGVTQSPTHLIKTRGQQVTLRCSPISGHKSVSWYQQVLGQGPQFIFQYYEKEERGRGNFPDRFSARQFPNYSSELNVNALLLGDSALYLCASSLGGYEQYFGPGTRLTVT.

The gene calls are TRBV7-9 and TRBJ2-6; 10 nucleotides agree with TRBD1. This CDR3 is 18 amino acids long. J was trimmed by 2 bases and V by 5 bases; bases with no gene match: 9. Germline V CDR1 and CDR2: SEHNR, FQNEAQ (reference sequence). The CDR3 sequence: CASSPIRDRGAGANVLTF. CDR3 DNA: TGTGCCAGCAGCCCAATCCGGGACAGGGGCGCTGGGGCCAACGTCCTGACTTTC.

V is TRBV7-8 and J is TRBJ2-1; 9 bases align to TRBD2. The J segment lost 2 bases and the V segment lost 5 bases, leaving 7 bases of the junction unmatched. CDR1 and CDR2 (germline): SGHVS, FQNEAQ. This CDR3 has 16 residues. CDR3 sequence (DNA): TGTGCCAGCAGCACCCCTAGCGGGGTAGCCTACAATGAGCAGTTCTTC. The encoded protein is CASSTPSGVAYNEQFF.

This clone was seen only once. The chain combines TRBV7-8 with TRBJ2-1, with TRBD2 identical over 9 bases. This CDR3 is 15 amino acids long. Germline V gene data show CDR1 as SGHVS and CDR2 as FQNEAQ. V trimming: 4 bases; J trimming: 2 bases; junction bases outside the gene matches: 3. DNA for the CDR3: TGTGCCAGCAGCTCAAGACTAGCGGCCTACAATGAGCAGTTCTTC. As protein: CASSSRLAAYNEQFF.

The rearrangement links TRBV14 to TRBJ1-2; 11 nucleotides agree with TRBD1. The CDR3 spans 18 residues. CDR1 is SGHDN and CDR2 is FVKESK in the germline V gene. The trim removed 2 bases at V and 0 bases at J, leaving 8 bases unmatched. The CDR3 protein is CASSQTGTGGTSNYGYTF. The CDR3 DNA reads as TGTGCCAGCAGCCAAACCGGGACAGGGGGAACCTCTAACTATGGCTACACCTTC.

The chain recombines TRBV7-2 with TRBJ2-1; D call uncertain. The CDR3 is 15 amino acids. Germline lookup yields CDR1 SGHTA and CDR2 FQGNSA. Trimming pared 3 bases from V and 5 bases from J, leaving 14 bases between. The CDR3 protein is CASSLGYLGDNEQFF. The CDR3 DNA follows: TGTGCCAGCAGCTTGGGGTACCTTGGGGACAATGAGCAGTTCTTC.